One and the same sample provided the 10 T cell receptor beta chains below, sequenced in a study of beta chain features in type 1 diabetes. The entirety of the isolated RNA underwent reverse transcription, so expressed TCRB transcripts were sequenced. Measured with immunoSEQ multiplex PCR; TCRdb has only the in-frame clones, and not every one. The sample yields roughly 170,000 clones, about 12% seen once. The sequenced material came from central memory CD4+ T cells from blood. The receptors stem from a woman under 30 in good health.

This clone was seen a handful of times. The CDR3 DNA reads as TGTGCCAGCTCACCTGGGACAGGAGGAGAAAAACTGTTTTTT. It translates to CASSPGTGGEKLFF. This chain joins TRBV18 and TRBJ1-4, with 8 nucleotides matching TRBD1. This CDR3 region has 14 residues. Germline CDR1 and CDR2: KGHSH and LQKENI. With 3 bases clipped from V and 8 bases from J, the junction kept 5 bases outside the gene matches.

The chain is built from TRBV14 and TRBJ1-1, with 9 bases identical to TRBD1. J was trimmed by 7 bases and V by 4 bases; bases with no gene match: 7. Germline V gene lookup returns CDR1 SGHDN and CDR2 FVKESK. This CDR3 region has 14 residues. CDR3 region: CASSLTQGASEAFF. In nucleotides, the CDR3 is TGTGCCAGCAGCCTAACACAGGGGGCGAGTGAAGCTTTCTTT.

This clone has a handful of counts. The rearrangement links TRBV30 to TRBJ1-3, with D possibly being TRBD1 (5 bases). The V end was cut by 8 bases, the J end by 2 bases, with 13 bases between. CDR3 length: 13 amino acids. Germline values: CDR1 GTSNPN, CDR2 SVGIG (reference sequence). The DNA of the CDR3 is TGTGCCATAGGCAGGGAAACTGGAAACACCATATATTTT. This translates into CAIGRETGNTIYF.

The chain employs TRBV18 and TRBJ2-3, with TRBD1 matching 8 bases. CDR3 length equals 16 residues. After removal of 2 bases from V and 2 bases from J, the junction contained 6 bases not matched to a gene. Germline CDR1 KGHSH, CDR2 LQKENI. The CDR3 DNA reads as TGTGCCAGCTCACCAGGGTGGACAGGGACCACAGATACGCAGTATTTT. Its translation is CASSPGWTGTTDTQYF.

The chain links TRBV30 to TRBJ2-2; 7 nucleotides match TRBD1. From germline, CDR1 is GTSNPN and CDR2 SVGIG (reference sequence). This CDR3 contains 15 residues. J was trimmed by 0 bases and V by 3 bases; bases with no gene match: 4. The CDR3 sequence is CAWRGTVANTGELFF. CDR3 in DNA: TGTGCCTGGAGGGGGACAGTCGCGAACACCGGGGAGCTGTTTTTT. The whole variable domain, remainder taken from reference TRBV30 and TRBJ2-2, is SQTIHQWPATLVQPVGSPLSLECTVEGTSNPNLYWYRQAAGRGLQLLFYSVGIGQISSEVPQNLSASRPQDRQFILSSKKLLLSDSGFYLCAWRGTVANTGELFFGEGSRLTVL.

This clone was observed a handful of times. This chain connects TRBV7-8 to TRBJ1-2, with 11 bases aligning to TRBD1. This CDR3 region has 15 residues. Germline V gene lookup returns CDR1 SGHVS and CDR2 FQNEAQ. J was trimmed by 4 bases and V by 5 bases; bases with no gene match: 6. CDR3 protein: CASSGWDRGVYGYTF. CDR3 nucleotides: TGTGCCAGCAGCGGCTGGGACAGGGGGGTCTATGGCTACACCTTC.

This chain joins TRBV19 and TRBJ2-1; 13 bases align to TRBD2. This CDR3 spans 15 amino acids. The germline V gene encodes CDR1 LNHDA and CDR2 SQIVND (reference sequence). V trimming: 6 bases; J trimming: 7 bases; junction bases outside the gene matches: 6. CDR3 loop: CASSTMGLAGNEQFF. CDR3 DNA sequence: TGTGCCAGTAGCACCATGGGACTAGCGGGAAATGAGCAGTTCTTC.

A few counts support this clone. This sequence joins TRBV6-1 and TRBJ2-7, with D maybe TRBD1 (5 bases). Germline lookup yields CDR1 MNHNS and CDR2 SASEGT. The CDR3 loop spans 12 amino acids. V was clipped by 10 bases and J by 2 bases, with 12 bases between them. CDR3 sequence (DNA): TGTGCCACCCTACGACAGACCTACGAGCAGTACTTC. It translates to CATLRQTYEQYF.

This chain links TRBV4-2 with TRBJ2-1; D is possibly TRBD2 (7 bases). The CDR3 sequence is 16 residues long. V lost 6 bases to trimming and J lost 9 bases, with 24 bases between them. CDR1 and CDR2 (germline): LGHNA, YNFKEQ. CDR3 DNA sequence: TGTGCCAGCAGAGTACAGGGAGGGGTACAGGGTGGTGAGCAGTTCTTC. Protein product: CASRVQGGVQGGEQFF.

This clone appeared a single time. The rearrangement joins TRBV5-1 to TRBJ1-5, with 7 bases aligning to TRBD1. The CDR3 runs 17 residues. The ends lost 0 bases at V and 2 bases at J; junction bases unmatched: 8. Germline CDR1 reads SGHRS; CDR2 reads YFSETQ. In DNA, the CDR3 is TGCGCCAGCAGCTTGGGGCCCGGGACAGTCCGCAATCAGCCCCAGCATTTT. Its translation: CASSLGPGTVRNQPQHF.